This TCR beta chain stems from a study of blood T cell repertoires in COVID-19. Study overall: The United States, Italy and Spain supplied acute and convalescent COVID-19 samples. Nucleic acid was either cDNA or gDNA, and it came from T cells, B-cell-depleted T cells, or PBMCs.

Original processing methods: Amplifying reference gene primers gave estimates of nucleated cell counts. Profiling relied on immunoSEQ multiplex PCR, and the TCRdb table lists in-frame clones only, not all of them. The DNA was the basis for D and trimming; V, J and clone size are from that table. Among roughly 130,000 clones listed, more than 75% were seen once. A few counts support this clone. Sequenced input: peripheral blood. The sequence was obtained from a man aged 50 or older with active COVID-19.

The CDR3: CASSLVYAGGRSFEQFF. The CDR3 region has the DNA TGTGCCAGCAGCTTAGTTTACGCGGGGGGCCGGTCCTTTGAGCAGTTCTTC. The rearrangement joins TRBV11-2 to TRBJ2-1; 8 bases map to TRBD2. CDR3 length: 17 amino acids. The junction had 14 bases not matched to a gene; V was cut back by 1 base and J by 9 bases. The germline V gene has CDR1 SGHAT and CDR2 FQNNGV.